The 9 T cell receptor beta chains below all came from one sample that was sequenced in a study of shared clonotypes between healthy human individuals. The protocol was immunoSEQ multiplex PCR, while the TCRdb copy is restricted to in-frame clones and leaves out a portion. The data show around 700,000 clones, with about 92% seen just once and about a quarter held by the top ten. The naive CD8 fraction comprised CD45RO-negative cells positively selected for CCR7 and excluded terminally differentiated effector memory CD45RA+ cells. The sequenced sample consisted of naive CD8+ T cells sorted from blood. The receptors stem from a man under 40 in good health.

A single count supports this clone. The V gene is TRBV27, the J gene TRBJ2-7, with D possibly being TRBD1 (6 bases). This CDR3 has 14 residues. The germline V and J ends were trimmed by 7 bases and 6 bases, with 19 bases remaining between them. Per the germline V gene, CDR1 is MNHEY and CDR2 is SMNVEV (reference sequence). The CDR3 nucleotides are TGTGCCAGCACGTTGACTCCGGACAGAGGCGAGCAGTACTTC. Translation: CASTLTPDRGEQYF.

The chain employs TRBV9 and TRBJ2-1, with D possibly being TRBD2 (6 bases). CDR3 size: 14 residues. Per germline, CDR1 SGDLS and CDR2 YYNGEE. Trimming removed 3 bases at V and 6 bases at J, with 13 bases between. CDR3 residues: CASSDSGEINEQFF. CDR3 coding DNA: TGTGCCAGCAGCGATAGCGGCGAAATCAATGAGCAGTTCTTC. Variable domain in full (rest from reference TRBV9 and TRBJ2-1): DSGVTQTPKHLITATGQRVTLRCSPRSGDLSVYWYQQSLDQGLQFLIQYYNGEERAKGNILERFSAQQFPDLHSELNLSSLELGDSALYFCASSDSGEINEQFFGPGTRLTVL.

The J gene is TRBJ2-3, the V gene TRBV5-1; 9 nucleotides match TRBD2. The CDR3 has 15 amino acids. V was clipped by 4 bases and J by 0 bases; unmatched bases: 3. Germline CDR1 SGHRS, CDR2 YFSETQ. This CDR3 reads CASSISGGSTDTQYF. CDR3 bases: TGCGCCAGCAGCATTAGCGGGGGTAGCACAGATACGCAGTATTTT.

The genes are TRBV11-3 and TRBJ2-1; TRBD2 might be the D (6 bases). V lost 4 bases and J lost 6, with 13 bases in between. CDR3 size: 14 residues. Germline V lookup: CDR1 SGHNT, CDR2 YENEEA. CDR3 coding DNA: TGTGCCAGCAGCTCCCGGGGGAATAGCAATGAGCAGTTCTTC. This gives the protein CASSSRGNSNEQFF. The full variable domain, in which reference TRBV11-3 and TRBJ2-1 provide the parts outside the CDR3, is EAGVVQSPRYKIIEKKQPVAFWCNPISGHNTLYWYLQNLGQGPELLIRYENEEAVDDSQLPKDRFSAERLKGVDSTLKIQPAELGDSAVYLCASSSRGNSNEQFFGPGTRLTVL.

This sequence joins TRBV27 and TRBJ2-1; D not certain. Trimming removed 1 base at V and 4 bases at J, with 8 bases between. CDR1 MNHEY and CDR2 SMNVEV come from the germline V gene (reference sequence). The CDR3 covers 14 residues. The CDR3 region has the DNA TGTGCCAGCAGTTTATGGAGCGCTTACAATGAGCAGTTCTTC. Its translation is CASSLWSAYNEQFF.

The chain joins TRBV6-5 to TRBJ2-1; D is unresolved. Germline-derived CDR1 and CDR2 are MNHEY and SVGAGI. Trimming pared 7 bases from V and 2 bases from J, leaving 9 bases between. The CDR3 runs 13 residues. This chain's CDR3 is CASTSTTYNEQFF. The DNA for the CDR3 is TGTGCCAGCACATCCACGACCTACAATGAGCAGTTCTTC.

The chain joins TRBV4-1 to TRBJ1-2; D gene ambiguous. V lost 0 bases to trimming and J lost 4 bases, with 12 bases between them. Germline CDR1 is MGHRA and CDR2 is YSYEKL. This CDR3 has 15 residues. The CDR3 reads CASSQDLGSLYGYTF. The CDR3 region has the DNA TGCGCCAGCAGCCAAGATTTGGGGAGTCTCTATGGCTACACCTTC.

The J gene is TRBJ1-2, the V gene TRBV6-5; 8 bases are a match to TRBD1. V gave up 8 bases and J gave up 6 bases; unmatched junction bases: 2. The germline V gene encodes CDR1 MNHEY and CDR2 SVGAGI. The CDR3 loop spans 11 amino acids. The chain's CDR3 is CASGDRNGYTF. The CDR3 coding sequence is TGTGCCAGCGGGGACAGGAATGGCTACACCTTC.

The chain uses TRBV28 and TRBJ1-5; 8 bases fit TRBD1. V gave up 7 bases and J gave up 1 base; unmatched junction bases: 6. The length of the CDR3 is 15 residues. Germline-derived CDR1 and CDR2 are MDHEN and SYDVKM. Here the CDR3 reads CASTGQGLSNQPQHF. CDR3 sequence (DNA): TGTGCCAGCACCGGACAGGGTTTGAGCAATCAGCCCCAGCATTTT.